What follows describes a single T cell receptor beta chain. Its specificity is unknown. The V end lost 5 bases, the J end lost 4 bases, and 9 bases lay between the germline ends. Germline V gives CDR1 SGHDT, CDR2 YYEEEE. The length of the CDR3 is 12 residues. This sample is drawn from a study of cytomegalovirus exposure and HLA in healthy donors. For the study at large: About 80 million unique TCRs from HLA-typed donors made up an early data release. Study-wide points: Generally TCR sequences proved uncommon, though certain public TCRs appeared in numerous donors. DRB1 showed the most TCR associations and HLA-C the fewest in a later analysis, as rates varied by HLA locus.

The PCR contained 60 Vbeta and 13 Jbeta primers. Here immunoSEQ multiplex PCR was the method, and the copy in TCRdb shows in-frame clones only, minus some. The sample includes 130,000 to 150,000 clones. Specimen: PBMCs. The chain is built from TRBV5-6 and TRBJ1-2; D not certain. This clonotype was obtained from a male donor in good health and CMV-seronegative. CDR3 sequence (DNA): TGTGCCAGCAGTTCGAGCGCCTATGGCTACACCTTC. It translates to CASSSSAYGYTF.